This T cell receptor (beta chain) is from a study of shared clonotypes between healthy human individuals. Per germline, CDR1 MDHEN and CDR2 SYDVKM. V was pared by 7 bases and J by 7 bases, with 7 bases between. The CDR3 runs to 11 residues. In the naive CD8 group, cells lacked CD45RO and were positively selected for CCR7, so terminally differentiated effector memory CD45RA+ cells were left out. Only in-frame clones appear in the TCRdb table, and some are missing; sequencing was by immunoSEQ multiplex PCR. The repertoire holds hundreds of thousands of clones, with just over 95% as singletons. The rearrangement uses TRBV28 and TRBJ2-2; unclear D gene. This receptor was identified in a man aged 25-40 years in good health. Sequencing used naive CD8+ T cells sorted from blood. This chain's CDR3 is CASKGIGELFF. Written as DNA, the CDR3 is TGTGCCAGCAAAGGAATCGGGGAGCTGTTTTTT.